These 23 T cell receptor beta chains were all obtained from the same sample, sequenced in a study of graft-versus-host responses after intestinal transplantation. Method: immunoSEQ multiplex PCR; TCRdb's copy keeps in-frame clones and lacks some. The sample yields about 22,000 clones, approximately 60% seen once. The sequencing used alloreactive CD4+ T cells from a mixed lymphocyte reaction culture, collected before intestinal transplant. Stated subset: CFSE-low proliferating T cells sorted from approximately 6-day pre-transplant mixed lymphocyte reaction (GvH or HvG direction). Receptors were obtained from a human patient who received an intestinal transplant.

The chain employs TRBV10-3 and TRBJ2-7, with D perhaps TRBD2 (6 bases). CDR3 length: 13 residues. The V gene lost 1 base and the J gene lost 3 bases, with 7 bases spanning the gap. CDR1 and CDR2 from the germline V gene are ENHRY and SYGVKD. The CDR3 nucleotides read TGTGCCATCAGTGAGTTCGGGGGCTACGAGCAGTACTTC. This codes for CAISEFGGYEQYF.

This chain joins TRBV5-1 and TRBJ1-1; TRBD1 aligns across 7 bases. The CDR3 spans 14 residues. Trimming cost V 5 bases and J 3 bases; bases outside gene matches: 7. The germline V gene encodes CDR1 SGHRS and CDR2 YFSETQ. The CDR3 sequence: CASRKTGRYTEAFF. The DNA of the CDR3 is TGCGCCAGCAGAAAGACAGGGCGGTACACTGAAGCTTTCTTT.

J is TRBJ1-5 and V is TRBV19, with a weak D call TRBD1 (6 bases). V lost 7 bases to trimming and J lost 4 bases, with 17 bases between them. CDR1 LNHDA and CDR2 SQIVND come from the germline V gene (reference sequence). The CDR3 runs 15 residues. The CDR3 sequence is CASTPGHNMNQPQHF. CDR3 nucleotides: TGTGCCAGTACCCCGGGACACAATATGAATCAGCCCCAGCATTTT.

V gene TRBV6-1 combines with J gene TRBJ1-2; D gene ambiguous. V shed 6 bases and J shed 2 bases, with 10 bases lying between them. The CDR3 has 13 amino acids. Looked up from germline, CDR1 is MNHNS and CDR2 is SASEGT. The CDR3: CASSKQLNYGYTF. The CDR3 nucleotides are TGTGCCAGCAGCAAACAGCTAAACTATGGCTACACCTTC.

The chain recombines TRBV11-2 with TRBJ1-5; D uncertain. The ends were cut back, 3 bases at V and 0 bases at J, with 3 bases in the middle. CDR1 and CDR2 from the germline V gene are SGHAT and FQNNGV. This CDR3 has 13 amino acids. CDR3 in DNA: TGTGCCAGCAGCTTTAATAGCAATCAGCCCCAGCATTTT. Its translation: CASSFNSNQPQHF.

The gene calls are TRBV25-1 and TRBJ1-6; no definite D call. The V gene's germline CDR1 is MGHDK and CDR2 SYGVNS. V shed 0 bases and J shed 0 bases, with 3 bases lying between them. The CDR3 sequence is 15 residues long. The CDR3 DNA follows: TGTGCCAGCAGTGAATACAGCTCCTATAATTCACCCCTCCACTTT. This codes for CASSEYSSYNSPLHF.

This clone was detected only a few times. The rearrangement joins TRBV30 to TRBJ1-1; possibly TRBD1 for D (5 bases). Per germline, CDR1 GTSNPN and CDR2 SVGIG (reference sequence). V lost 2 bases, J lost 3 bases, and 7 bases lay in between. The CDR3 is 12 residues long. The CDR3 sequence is CAWSPGYTEAFF. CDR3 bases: TGTGCCTGGAGTCCAGGGTACACTGAAGCTTTCTTT.

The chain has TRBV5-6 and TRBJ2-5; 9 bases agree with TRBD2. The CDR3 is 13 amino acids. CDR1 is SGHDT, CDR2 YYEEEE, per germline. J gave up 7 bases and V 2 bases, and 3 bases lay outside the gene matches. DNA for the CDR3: TGTGCCAGCAGCTTACCGGGACTAGCGACCCAGTACTTC. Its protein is CASSLPGLATQYF.

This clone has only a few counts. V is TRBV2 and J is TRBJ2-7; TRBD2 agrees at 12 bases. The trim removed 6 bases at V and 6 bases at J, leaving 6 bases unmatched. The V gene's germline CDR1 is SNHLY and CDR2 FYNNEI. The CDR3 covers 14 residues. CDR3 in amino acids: CASRNGLAGSEQYF. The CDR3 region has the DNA TGTGCCAGCAGGAACGGACTAGCGGGAAGCGAGCAGTACTTC.

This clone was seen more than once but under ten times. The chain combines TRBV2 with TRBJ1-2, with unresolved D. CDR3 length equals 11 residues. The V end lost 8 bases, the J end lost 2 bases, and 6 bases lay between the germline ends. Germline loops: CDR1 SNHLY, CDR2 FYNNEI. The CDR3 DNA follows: TGTGCCAGCGAGATCAACTATGGCTACACCTTC. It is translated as CASEINYGYTF.

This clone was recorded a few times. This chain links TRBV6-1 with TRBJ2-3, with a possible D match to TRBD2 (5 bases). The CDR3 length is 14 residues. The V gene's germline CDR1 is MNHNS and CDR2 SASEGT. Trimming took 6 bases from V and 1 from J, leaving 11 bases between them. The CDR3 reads CASRVAGGTDTQYF. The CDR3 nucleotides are TGTGCCAGCAGGGTAGCCGGGGGCACAGATACGCAGTATTTT.

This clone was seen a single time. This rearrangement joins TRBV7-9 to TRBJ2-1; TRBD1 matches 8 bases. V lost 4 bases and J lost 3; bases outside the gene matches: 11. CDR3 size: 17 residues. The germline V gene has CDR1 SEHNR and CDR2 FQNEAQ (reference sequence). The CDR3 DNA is TGTGCCAGCAGCTCTAGGAGCTGGGACAGGTACTACAATGAGCAGTTCTTC. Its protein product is CASSSRSWDRYYNEQFF.

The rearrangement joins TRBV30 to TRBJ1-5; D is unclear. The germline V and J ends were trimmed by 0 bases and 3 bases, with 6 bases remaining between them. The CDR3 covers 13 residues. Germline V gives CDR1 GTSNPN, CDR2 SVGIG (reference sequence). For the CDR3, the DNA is TGTGCCTGGAGTGTATCGTCCAATCAGCCCCAGCATTTT. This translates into CAWSVSSNQPQHF. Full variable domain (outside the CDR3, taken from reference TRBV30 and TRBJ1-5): SQTIHQWPATLVQPVGSPLSLECTVEGTSNPNLYWYRQAAGRGLQLLFYSVGIGQISSEVPQNLSASRPQDRQFILSSKKLLLSDSGFYLCAWSVSSNQPQHFGDGTRLSIL.

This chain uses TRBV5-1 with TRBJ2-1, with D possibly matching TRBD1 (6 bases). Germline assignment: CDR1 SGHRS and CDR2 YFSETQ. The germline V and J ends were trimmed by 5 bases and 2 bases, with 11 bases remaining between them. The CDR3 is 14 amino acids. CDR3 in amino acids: CASRPGQTYNEQFF. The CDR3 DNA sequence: TGCGCCAGCAGGCCGGGACAAACCTACAATGAGCAGTTCTTC.

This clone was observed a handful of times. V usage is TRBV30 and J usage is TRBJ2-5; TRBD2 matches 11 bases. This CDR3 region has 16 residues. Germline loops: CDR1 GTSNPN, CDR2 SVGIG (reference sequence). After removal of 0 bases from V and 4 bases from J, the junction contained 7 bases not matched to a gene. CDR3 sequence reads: CAWSVWGSGRGETQYF. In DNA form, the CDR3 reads TGTGCCTGGAGTGTATGGGGTAGCGGGAGGGGAGAGACCCAGTACTTC. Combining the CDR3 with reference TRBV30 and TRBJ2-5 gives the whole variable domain SQTIHQWPATLVQPVGSPLSLECTVEGTSNPNLYWYRQAAGRGLQLLFYSVGIGQISSEVPQNLSASRPQDRQFILSSKKLLLSDSGFYLCAWSVWGSGRGETQYFGPGTRLLVL.

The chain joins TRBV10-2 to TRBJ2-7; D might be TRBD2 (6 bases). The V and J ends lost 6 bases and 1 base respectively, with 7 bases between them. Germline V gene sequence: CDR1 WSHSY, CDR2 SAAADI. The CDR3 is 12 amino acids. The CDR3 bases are TGCGCCAGCAGCGGGAGTTCCTACGAGCAGTACTTC. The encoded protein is CASSGSSYEQYF.

In nucleotides, the CDR3 is TGTGCCAGCACCCGGTACACCGGGGAGCTGTTTTTT. Translating gives CASTRYTGELFF. The chain combines TRBV6-1 with TRBJ2-2, with D hard to call. Germline V gene sequence: CDR1 MNHNS, CDR2 SASEGT. The V gene lost 7 bases and the J gene lost 3 bases, with 6 bases spanning the gap. The CDR3 is made up of 12 amino acids.

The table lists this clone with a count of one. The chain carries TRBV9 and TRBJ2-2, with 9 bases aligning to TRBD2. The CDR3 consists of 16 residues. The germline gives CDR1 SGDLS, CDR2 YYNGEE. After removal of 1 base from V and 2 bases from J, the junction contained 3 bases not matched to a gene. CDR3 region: CASSVPGLANTGELFF. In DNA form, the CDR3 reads TGTGCCAGCAGCGTACCGGGACTAGCAAACACCGGGGAGCTGTTTTTT. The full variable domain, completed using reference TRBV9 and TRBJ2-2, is DSGVTQTPKHLITATGQRVTLRCSPRSGDLSVYWYQQSLDQGLQFLIQYYNGEERAKGNILERFSAQQFPDLHSELNLSSLELGDSALYFCASSVPGLANTGELFFGEGSRLTVL.

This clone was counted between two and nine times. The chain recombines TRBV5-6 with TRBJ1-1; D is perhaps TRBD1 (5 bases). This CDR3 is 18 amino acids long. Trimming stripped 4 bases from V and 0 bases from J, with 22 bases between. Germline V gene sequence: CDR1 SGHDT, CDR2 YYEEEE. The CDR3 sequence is CASSHLKGVLIMNTEAFF. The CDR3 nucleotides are TGTGCCAGCAGCCACCTTAAAGGGGTCCTTATTATGAACACTGAAGCTTTCTTT.

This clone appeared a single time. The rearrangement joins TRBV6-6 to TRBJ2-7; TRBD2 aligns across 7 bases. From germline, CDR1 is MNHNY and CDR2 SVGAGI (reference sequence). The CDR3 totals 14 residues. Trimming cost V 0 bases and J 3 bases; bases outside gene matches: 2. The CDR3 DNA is TGTGCCAGCAGTTACTCCTGGGGGGGCTACGAGCAGTACTTC. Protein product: CASSYSWGGYEQYF.

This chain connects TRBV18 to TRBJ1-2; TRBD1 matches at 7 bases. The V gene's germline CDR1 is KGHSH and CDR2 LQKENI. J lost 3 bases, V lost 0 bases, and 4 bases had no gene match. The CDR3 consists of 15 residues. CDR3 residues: CASSPPPGGYYGYTF. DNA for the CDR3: TGTGCCAGCTCACCACCGCCAGGGGGATACTATGGCTACACCTTC.

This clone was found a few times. The chain's CDR3 is CASAGRIGNTIYF. DNA of the CDR3: TGTGCCAGCGCGGGGCGAATTGGAAACACCATATATTTT. The chain combines TRBV6-5 with TRBJ1-3; D is possibly TRBD1 (5 bases). V shed 8 bases and J shed 3 bases, with 11 bases lying between them. The CDR3 spans 13 residues. Germline V gene lookup returns CDR1 MNHEY and CDR2 SVGAGI.

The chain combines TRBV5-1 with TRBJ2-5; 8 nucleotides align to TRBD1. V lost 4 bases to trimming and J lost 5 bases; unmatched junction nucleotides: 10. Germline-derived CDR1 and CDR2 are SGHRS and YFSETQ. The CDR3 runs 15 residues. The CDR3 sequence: CASSLGAGGAETQYF. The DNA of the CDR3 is TGCGCCAGCAGCCTGGGGGCAGGGGGCGCGGAGACCCAGTACTTC.